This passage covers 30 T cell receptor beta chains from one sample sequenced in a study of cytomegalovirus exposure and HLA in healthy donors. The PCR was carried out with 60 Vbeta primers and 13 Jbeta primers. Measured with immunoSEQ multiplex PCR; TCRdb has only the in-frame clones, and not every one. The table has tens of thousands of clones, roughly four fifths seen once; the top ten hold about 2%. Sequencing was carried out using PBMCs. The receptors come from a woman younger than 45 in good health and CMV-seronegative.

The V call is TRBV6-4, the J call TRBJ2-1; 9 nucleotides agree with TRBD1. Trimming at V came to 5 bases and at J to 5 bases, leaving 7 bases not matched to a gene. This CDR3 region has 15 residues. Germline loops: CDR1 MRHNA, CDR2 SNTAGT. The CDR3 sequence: CASSSDRGTDNEQFF. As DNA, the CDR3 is TGTGCCAGCAGTTCCGACAGGGGGACGGACAATGAGCAGTTCTTC.

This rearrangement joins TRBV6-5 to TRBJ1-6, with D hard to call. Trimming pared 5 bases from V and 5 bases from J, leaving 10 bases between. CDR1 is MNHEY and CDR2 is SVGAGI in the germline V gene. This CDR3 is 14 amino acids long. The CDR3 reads CASSERRNNSPLHF. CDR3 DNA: TGTGCCAGCAGTGAGCGACGGAATAATTCACCCCTCCACTTT.

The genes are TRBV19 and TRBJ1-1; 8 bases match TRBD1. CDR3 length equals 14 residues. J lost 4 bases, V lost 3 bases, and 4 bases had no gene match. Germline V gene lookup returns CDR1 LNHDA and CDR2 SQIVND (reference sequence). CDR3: CASSILQGVTEAFF. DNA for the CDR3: TGTGCCAGTAGTATCCTACAGGGGGTCACTGAAGCTTTCTTT.

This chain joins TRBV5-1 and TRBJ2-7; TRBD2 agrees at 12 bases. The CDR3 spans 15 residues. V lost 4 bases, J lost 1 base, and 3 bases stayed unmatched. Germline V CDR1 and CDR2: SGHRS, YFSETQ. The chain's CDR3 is CASSRLAGESYEQYF. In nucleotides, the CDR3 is TGCGCCAGCAGCCGACTAGCGGGGGAGTCCTACGAGCAGTACTTC.

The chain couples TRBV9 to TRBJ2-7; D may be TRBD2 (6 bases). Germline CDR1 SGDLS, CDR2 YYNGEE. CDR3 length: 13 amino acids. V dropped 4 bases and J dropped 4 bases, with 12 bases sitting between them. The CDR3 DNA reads TGTGCCAGCAGCCCCCGGGAGCGGTACGAGCAGTACTTC. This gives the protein CASSPRERYEQYF.

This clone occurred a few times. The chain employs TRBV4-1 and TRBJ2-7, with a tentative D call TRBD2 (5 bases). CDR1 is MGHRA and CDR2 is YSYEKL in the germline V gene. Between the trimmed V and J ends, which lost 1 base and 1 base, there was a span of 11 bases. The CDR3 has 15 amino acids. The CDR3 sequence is CASSQADGVSYEQYF. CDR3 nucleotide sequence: TGCGCCAGCAGCCAAGCGGACGGGGTATCCTACGAGCAGTACTTC.

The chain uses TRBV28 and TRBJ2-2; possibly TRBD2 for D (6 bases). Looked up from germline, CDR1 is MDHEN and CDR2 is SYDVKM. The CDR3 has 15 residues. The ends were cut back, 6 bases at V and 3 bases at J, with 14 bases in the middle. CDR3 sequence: CASSPGREHTGELFF. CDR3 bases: TGTGCCAGCAGCCCGGGGCGGGAACACACCGGGGAGCTGTTTTTT.

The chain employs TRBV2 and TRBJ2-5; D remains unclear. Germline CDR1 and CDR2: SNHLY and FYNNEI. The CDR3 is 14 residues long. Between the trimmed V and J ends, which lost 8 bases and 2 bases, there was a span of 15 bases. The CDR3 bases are TGTGCCAGCGGCCTTCGGCCGGGTCAAGAGACCCAGTACTTC. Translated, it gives CASGLRPGQETQYF. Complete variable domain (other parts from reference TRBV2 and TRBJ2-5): EPEVTQTPSHQVTQMGQEVILRCVPISNHLYFYWYRQILGQKVEFLVSFYNNEISEKSEIFDDQFSVERPDGSNFTLKIRSTKLEDSAMYFCASGLRPGQETQYFGPGTRLLVL.

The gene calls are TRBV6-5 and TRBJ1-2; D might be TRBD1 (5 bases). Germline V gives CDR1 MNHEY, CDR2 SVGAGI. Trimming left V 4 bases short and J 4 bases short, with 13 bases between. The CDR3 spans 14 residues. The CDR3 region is CASSWTTETYGYTF. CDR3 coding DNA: TGTGCCAGCAGTTGGACGACAGAGACCTATGGCTACACCTTC.

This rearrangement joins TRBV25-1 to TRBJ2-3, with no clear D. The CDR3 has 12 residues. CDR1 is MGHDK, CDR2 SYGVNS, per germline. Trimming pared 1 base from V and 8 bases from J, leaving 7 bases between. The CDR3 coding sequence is TGTGCCAGCAGTGAATCCGGTCGTACGCAGTATTTT. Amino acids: CASSESGRTQYF. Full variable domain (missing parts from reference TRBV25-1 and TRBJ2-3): EADIYQTPRYLVIGTGKKITLECSQTMGHDKMYWYQQDPGMELHLIHYSYGVNSTEKGDLSSESTVSRIRTEHFPLTLESARPSHTSQYLCASSESGRTQYFGPGTRLTVL.

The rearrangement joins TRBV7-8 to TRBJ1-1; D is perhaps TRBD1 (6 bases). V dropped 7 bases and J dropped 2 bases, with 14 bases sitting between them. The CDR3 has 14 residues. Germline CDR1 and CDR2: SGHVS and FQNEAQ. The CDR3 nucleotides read TGTGCCAGCACCCAACCAGGGGAAAACACTGAAGCTTTCTTT. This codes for CASTQPGENTEAFF.

The CDR3 is CASSVRKSYEQYF. The CDR3 nucleotides read TGTGCCAGCAGTGTGAGGAAGTCCTACGAGCAGTACTTC. The J gene is TRBJ2-7, the V gene TRBV2; D not certain. Germline V lookup: CDR1 SNHLY, CDR2 FYNNEI. The V end lost 4 bases, the J end lost 1 base, and 8 bases lay between the germline ends. This CDR3 region has 13 residues.

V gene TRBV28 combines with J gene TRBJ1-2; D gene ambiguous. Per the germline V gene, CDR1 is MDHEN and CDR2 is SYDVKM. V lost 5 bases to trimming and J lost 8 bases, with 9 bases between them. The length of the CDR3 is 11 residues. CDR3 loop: CASSPRRGYTF. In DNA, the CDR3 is TGTGCCAGCAGTCCCCGGCGGGGCTACACCTTC.

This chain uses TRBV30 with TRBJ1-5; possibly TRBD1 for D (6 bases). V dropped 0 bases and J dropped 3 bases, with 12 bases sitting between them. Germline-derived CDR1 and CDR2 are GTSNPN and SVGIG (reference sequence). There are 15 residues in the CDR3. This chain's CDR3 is CAWSVMQGINQPQHF. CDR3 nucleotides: TGTGCCTGGAGTGTAATGCAGGGGATCAATCAGCCCCAGCATTTT.

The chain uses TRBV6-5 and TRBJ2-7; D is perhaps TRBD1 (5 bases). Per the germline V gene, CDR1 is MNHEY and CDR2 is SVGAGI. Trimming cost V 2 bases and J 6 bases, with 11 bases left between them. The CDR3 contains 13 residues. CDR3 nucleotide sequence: TGTGCCAGCAGTTACGGGGCAGCCGGCGAGCAGTACTTC. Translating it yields CASSYGAAGEQYF.

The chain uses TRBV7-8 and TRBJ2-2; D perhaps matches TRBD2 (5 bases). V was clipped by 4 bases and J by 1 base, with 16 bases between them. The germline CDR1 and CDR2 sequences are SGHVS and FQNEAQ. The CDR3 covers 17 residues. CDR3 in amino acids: CASSSDWERRNTGELFF. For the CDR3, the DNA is TGTGCCAGCAGCTCGGATTGGGAGAGGAGGAACACCGGGGAGCTGTTTTTT.

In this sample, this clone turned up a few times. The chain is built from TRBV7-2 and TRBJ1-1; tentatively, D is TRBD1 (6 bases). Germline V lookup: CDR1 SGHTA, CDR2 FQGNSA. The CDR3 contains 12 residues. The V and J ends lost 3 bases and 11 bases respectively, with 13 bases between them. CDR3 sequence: CASSFGGAAAFF. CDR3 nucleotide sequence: TGTGCCAGCAGCTTCGGGGGGGCCGCGGCTTTCTTT.

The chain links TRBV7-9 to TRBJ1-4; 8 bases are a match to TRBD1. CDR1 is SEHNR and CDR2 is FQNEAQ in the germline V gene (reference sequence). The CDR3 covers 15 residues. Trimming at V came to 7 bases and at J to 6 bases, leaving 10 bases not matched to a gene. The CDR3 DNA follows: TGTGCCAGCACCACTTACGGACAGGGTTATGAAAAACTGTTTTTT. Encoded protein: CASTTYGQGYEKLFF. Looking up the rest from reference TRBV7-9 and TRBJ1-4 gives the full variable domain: DTGVSQNPRHKITKRGQNVTFRCDPISEHNRLYWYRQTLGQGPEFLTYFQNEAQLEKSRLLSDRFSAERPKGSFSTLEIQRTEQGDSAMYLCASTTYGQGYEKLFFGSGTQLSVL.

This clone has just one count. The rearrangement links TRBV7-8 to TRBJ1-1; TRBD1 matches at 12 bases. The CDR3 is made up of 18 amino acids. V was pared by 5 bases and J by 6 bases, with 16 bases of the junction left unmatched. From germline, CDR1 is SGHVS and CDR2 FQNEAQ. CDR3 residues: CASSATGTGGAWVAEAFF. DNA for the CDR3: TGTGCCAGCAGCGCAACCGGGACAGGGGGCGCGTGGGTCGCTGAAGCTTTCTTT.

CDR3 DNA sequence: TGCGCCAGCAGCTTGGTGGGCGGGACAGTGAATGGCGAGCAGTACTTC. Amino acid sequence: CASSLVGGTVNGEQYF. The chain uses TRBV5-1 and TRBJ2-7, with a weak D call TRBD1 (7 bases). CDR1 SGHRS and CDR2 YFSETQ come from the germline V gene. The ends were cut back, 0 bases at V and 6 bases at J, with 19 bases in the middle. The CDR3 contains 16 residues.

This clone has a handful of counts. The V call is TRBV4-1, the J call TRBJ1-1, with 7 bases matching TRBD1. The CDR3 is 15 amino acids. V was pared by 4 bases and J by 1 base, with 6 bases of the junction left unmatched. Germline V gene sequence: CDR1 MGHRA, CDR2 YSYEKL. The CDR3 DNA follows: TGCGCCAGCAGCCCCGGGACAGTCCGGAACACTGAAGCTTTCTTT. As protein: CASSPGTVRNTEAFF.

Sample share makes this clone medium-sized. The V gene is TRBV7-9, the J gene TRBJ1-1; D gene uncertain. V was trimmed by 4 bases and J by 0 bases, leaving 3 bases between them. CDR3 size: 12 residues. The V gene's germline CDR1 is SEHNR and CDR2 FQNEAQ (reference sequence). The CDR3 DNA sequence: TGTGCCAGCAGCTATATGAACACTGAAGCTTTCTTT. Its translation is CASSYMNTEAFF.

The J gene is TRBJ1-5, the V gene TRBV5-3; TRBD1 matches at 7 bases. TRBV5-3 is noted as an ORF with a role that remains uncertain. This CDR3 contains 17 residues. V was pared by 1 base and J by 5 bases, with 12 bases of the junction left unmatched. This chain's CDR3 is CARSLRIKGALDQPQHF. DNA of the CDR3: TGTGCCAGAAGCTTGCGAATCAAGGGGGCTCTAGATCAGCCCCAGCATTTT.

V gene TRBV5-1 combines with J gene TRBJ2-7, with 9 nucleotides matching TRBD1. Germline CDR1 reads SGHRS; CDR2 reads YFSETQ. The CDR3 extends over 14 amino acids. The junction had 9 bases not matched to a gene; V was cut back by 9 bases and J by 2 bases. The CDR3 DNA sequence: TGCGCCACCCGTTCCGGGACAGGGACCTACGAGCAGTACTTC. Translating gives CATRSGTGTYEQYF.

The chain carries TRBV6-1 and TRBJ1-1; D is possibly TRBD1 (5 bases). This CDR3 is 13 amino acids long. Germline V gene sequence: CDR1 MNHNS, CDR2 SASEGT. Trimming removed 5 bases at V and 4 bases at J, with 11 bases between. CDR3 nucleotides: TGTGCCAGCAGTCCTAGGGGTGGCACTGAAGCTTTCTTT. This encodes CASSPRGGTEAFF.

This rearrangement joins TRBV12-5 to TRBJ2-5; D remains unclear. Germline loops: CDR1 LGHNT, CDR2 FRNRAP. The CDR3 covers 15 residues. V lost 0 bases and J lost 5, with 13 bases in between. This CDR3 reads CASGLVRSGDETQYF. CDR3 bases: TGTGCTAGTGGTTTGGTAAGGTCCGGAGATGAGACCCAGTACTTC.

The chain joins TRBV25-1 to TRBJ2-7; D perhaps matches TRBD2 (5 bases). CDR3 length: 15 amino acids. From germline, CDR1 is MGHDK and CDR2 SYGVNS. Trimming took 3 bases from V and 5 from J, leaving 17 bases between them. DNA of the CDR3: TGTGCCAGCAGTGATCCGGCAGGAACGAGGGACGAGCAGTACTTC. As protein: CASSDPAGTRDEQYF.

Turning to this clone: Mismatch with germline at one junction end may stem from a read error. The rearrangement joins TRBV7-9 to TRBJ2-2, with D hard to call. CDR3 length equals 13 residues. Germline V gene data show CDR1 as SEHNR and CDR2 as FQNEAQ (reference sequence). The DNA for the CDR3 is TGTTCCAGCAGCTTATCCCCAACCGGGGAGCTGTTTTTT. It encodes CSSSLSPTGELFF.

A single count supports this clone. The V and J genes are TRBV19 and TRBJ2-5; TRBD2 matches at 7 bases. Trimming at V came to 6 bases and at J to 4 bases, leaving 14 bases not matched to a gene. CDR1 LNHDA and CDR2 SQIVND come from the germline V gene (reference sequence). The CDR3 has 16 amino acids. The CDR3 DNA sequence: TGTGCCAGTAGCCCGCGGGAGATGGTATGGGGAGAGACCCAGTACTTC. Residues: CASSPREMVWGETQYF. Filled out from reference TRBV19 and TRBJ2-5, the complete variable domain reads DGGITQSPKYLFRKEGQNVTLSCEQNLNHDAMYWYRQDPGQGLRLIYYSQIVNDFQKGDIAEGYSVSREKKESFPLTVTSAQKNPTAFYLCASSPREMVWGETQYFGPGTRLLVL.

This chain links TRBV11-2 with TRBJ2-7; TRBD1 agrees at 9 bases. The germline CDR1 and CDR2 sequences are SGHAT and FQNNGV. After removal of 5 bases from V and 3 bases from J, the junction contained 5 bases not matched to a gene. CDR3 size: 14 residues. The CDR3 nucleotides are TGTGCCAGCAGCGAACAGGGGGCTTTCTACGAGCAGTACTTC. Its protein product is CASSEQGAFYEQYF.